Only a few counts were recorded for the clone carrying this T cell receptor (beta chain). Its antigen remains unknown. A much larger clonotype is one base distant, so this may be a read error. Calling Graves' hyperthyroidism stable meant ophthalmopathy did not progress within 18 months. Hyperthyroidism patients were newly diagnosed, had disease duration under 2 months, and were aged 18 to 65 years. Reasons for excluding patients were uncontrolled infection, other autoimmune disease, pregnancy or lactation. CDR1 is MNHEY and CDR2 is SVGAGI in the germline V gene. Trimming stripped 6 bases from V and 3 bases from J, with 12 bases between. This CDR3 comprises 14 residues. RNA transcripts provided the source from which TCR beta CDR3 regions were amplified. With the HTBI primer set, the TCR CDR3 went through a first round of RT-PCR. TCRdb used MiXCR to reprocess the multiplex PCR reads, holding one entry per CDR3 protein. The data hold just under 750,000 distinct CDR3 sequences, with over 35% observed a single time.

These data belong to a study of T cells in Graves' hyperthyroidism and ophthalmopathy. Study-wide results and caveats: A model built on 13 V-J features separated ophthalmopathy from stable hyperthyroidism.

Sample: blood. The chain combines TRBV6-5 with TRBJ1-5, with D unclear. The receptor comes from a woman aged 40 to 50 with Graves' hyperthyroidism. CDR3 nucleotides: TGTGCCAGCAGCCTGGGCAGGCCCAATCAGCCCCAGCATTTT. It encodes CASSLGRPNQPQHF.